The TCR beta chain described here comes from a study of human T cells and chemical hapten exposure. The wider study: Subjects had 2% DPC placed on 2 cm by 2 cm of upper inner arm skin for sensitization. Per-sample TCR yields varied mainly from small pooled library volume differences. Patients, chiefly female, had alopecia areata, totalis or universalis.

This clonotype was observed many times. No antigen is known for it. Study conclusions and caveats: The study found that DPC sensitization did not change TCRs above 1 in 1000 frequency.

Each CDR3 protein gets one entry after TCRdb re-called the RACE reads with MiXCR. Of under 60,000 distinct CDR3 sequences listed, approximately 10% are singletons. Germline CDR1 reads DFQATT; CDR2 reads SNEGSKA (reference sequence). Trimming pared 3 bases from V and 3 bases from J, leaving 2 bases between. The CDR3 has 10 amino acids. Time point specified: patch test 1, 2 weeks after DPC sensitization. Sample treatment: therapeutic diphenylcyclopropenone sensitization with weekly scalp DPC. Total RNA was isolated from whole blood that had not been fractionated. This sequence was found in a woman between 35 and 50 years old with alopecia areata. Some clones in this sample may be carry-over from other donors' samples. This specimen was whole blood, taken in connection with sensitization to the hapten diphenylcyclopropenone (DPC). The rearrangement uses TRBV20-1 and TRBJ2-5, with D unclear. The CDR3 protein is CSASKETQYF. CDR3 bases: TGCAGTGCTAGTAAAGAGACCCAGTACTTC.